This TCR beta chain was captured in a study of CD8 T cells in Susac syndrome (dated by TCRdb to the late 2010s). For the wider study: The study used repertoire sequencing to test whether antigen drove CD8+ T cell activation and differentiation in Susac syndrome.

High-throughput TCR beta sequencing profiled peripheral blood CD8+ and CD4+ T cells from healthy donors, Susac syndrome patients and multiple sclerosis patients. Healthy donors were age- and sex-matched controls. Bulk CD8+ and CD4+ T cells were purified by magnetic negative isolation, whereas CD8+ TEMRA cells were enriched by FACS. Blood was drawn into EDTA tubes, processed within 24 hours, and PBMCs were isolated by density gradient centrifugation. PBMCs intended for TCR sequencing were cryopreserved in liquid nitrogen and thawed later in a water bath at 37 degrees C. The sorted or isolated CD4+, CD8+ and CD8+ TEMRA cells had a purity of 90% or higher. RNA was extracted with the RNeasy kit and roughly 0.45 to 1 ug was reverse transcribed using random hexamers. TCR beta CDR3 regions were amplified with the immunoSEQ multiplex PCR assay covering 54 Vbeta and 13 Jbeta segments. PCR amplification bias was corrected by using a synthetic template baseline for primer optimization and computational correction. In the source study's methods: Reads were assigned to V, D and J genes according to IMGT and analyzed in immunoSEQ Analyzer, with only productive sequences retained. To calculate clonality, Shannon entropy was normalized by log2 of the number of productive unique sequences and then subtracted from one. For each patient and control, public and private clones were evaluated among the 100 most prevalent clones. Susac-specific clones were defined as absent from healthy and MS cohorts, about 1,000 published viral clones and other ImmuneACCESS disease sequences. Clones were called with MiXCR by TCRdb after fastp trimmed the public reads at Q25, and only in-frame beta chains were retained. CDR3 protein sequences are deduplicated, and each keeps its most common genes and DNA. The V and J calls, along with clone size, are taken from TCRdb and not from the paper's own processing. This sample holds approximately 120,000 distinct CDR3 sequences; about 96% were observed only once. The biggest ten clones account for under 0.1% of the sample.

CDR1 MNHEY and CDR2 SVGAGI were looked up in the germline V gene. Between the V and J ends, shortened by 7 bases and 7 bases respectively, the junction contains 16 bases. From cysteine to phenylalanine, the CDR3 is 14 amino acids long. Left in the record is the CDR3 DNA by itself, 42 bases read in frame from the first base. Broad study findings and their caveats: The study acknowledged that relatively few individuals were included in the TCR sequencing and HLA analysis.

Concerning this clonotype itself: There is no known antigen for this receptor. There are no base qualities to consult, and no much larger clone falls within one base.

Sequenced material: CD4+ T cells from PBMCs. The rearrangement joined TRBV6-5 to TRBJ1-4, with the D segment identity uncertain. The receptor was isolated from a human donor in good health. At the DNA level, the sequence is TGTGCCAGCACCAAAAGGCGGAATACTGAAAAACTGTTTTTT. This yields the protein CASTKRRNTEKLFF.